These 28 T cell receptor beta chains were sequenced from one sample in a study of tumor and adjacent non-tumor tissue in lung cancer (dated by TCRdb to about 2018). RNA was isolated from bulk, unsorted tissue, and RNA quality was assessed with a NanoDrop ND-1000 and an Agilent 2100. For the normal lung samples, distant non-tumor tissue was collected more than 3 cm away from the tumor edge. Library preparation employed multiplex PCR. Instrument used: Illumina HiSeq 2500. TCRbeta libraries were built by three rounds of nested PCR using primers (Table S4), following protocols modified from ARM-PCR. The public reads were reprocessed in TCRdb via fastp at Q25 and MiXCR, keeping in-frame beta chains. Rows are combined by CDR3 protein, so each entry shows the most common genes and DNA. Recorded for this sample are 80,000 to 100,000 distinct CDR3 sequences; about 80% of them occurred a single time. Together, the top ten hold approximately 28% of the sample.

The sequenced material came from distant non-tumor lung tissue. The source of these receptors is a man between 60 and 75 years old with small cell lung cancer.

This clonotype was found a few times. The germline gene is not matched at one end of the junction; a read error may be the cause. J is TRBJ2-2 and V is TRBV6-1, with 7 bases matching TRBD2. CDR1 is MNHNS, CDR2 SASEGT, per germline. The CDR3 covers 14 residues. DNA for the CDR3: TGTGCCAGCAGACTAGCGTGTGACACCGGGGAGCTATTTTTT. Translating it yields CASRLACDTGELFF.

As for this clonotype: The junction shows a germline mismatch at one end, possibly a read error. The V gene is TRBV7-9, the J gene TRBJ2-2; the D call may be TRBD1 or TRBD2 (5 bases each). Germline lookup yields CDR1 SEHNR and CDR2 FQNEAQ (reference sequence). The CDR3 sequence is 14 residues long. The CDR3 here is CASSPDSKTGALFF. The CDR3 DNA reads TGTGCTAGCAGCCCGGACTCGAAGACCGGGGCGCTGTTTTTT.

This clonotype has at least ten counts. The chain recombines TRBV12-3 or TRBV12-4 with TRBJ2-1; possibly TRBD2 for D (5 bases). This CDR3 spans 16 amino acids. With 1 base removed from V and 7 bases from J, the gap between germline ends came to 17 bases. CDR3 sequence reads: CASSLVSRYGENEQFF. The CDR3, as DNA: TGTGCCAGCAGTTTAGTAAGCCGGTATGGGGAGAATGAGCAGTTCTTC.

The chain links TRBV29-1 to TRBJ1-1, with TRBD1 matching 7 bases. The junction had 13 bases not matched to a gene; V was cut back by 8 bases and J by 4 bases. CDR1 SQVTM and CDR2 ANQGSEA come from the germline V gene. The CDR3 consists of 14 residues. The DNA for the CDR3 is TGCAGCACTGAGGAGGACAGGATGGGCACTGAAGCTTTCTTT. It is translated as CSTEEDRMGTEAFF.

With regard to this clonotype: An end of the junction differs from the germline gene, which may be a read error. The chain carries TRBV10-3 and TRBJ2-2, with TRBD2 identical over 13 bases. The CDR3 covers 17 residues. Germline assignment: CDR1 ENHRY and CDR2 SYGVKD. The CDR3 here is CVISELEGLAGPGELFF. For the CDR3, the DNA is TGTGTCATCAGCGAACTGGAGGGACTAGCGGGACCCGGGGAGCTGTTTTTT.

This clonotype was counted a single time. V is TRBV12-3 or TRBV12-4 and J is TRBJ1-5; 7 nucleotides agree with TRBD1. There are 14 residues in the CDR3. With V trimmed by 6 bases and J by 10 bases, 12 bases remained unmatched. CDR3 nucleotides: TGTGCCAGCAGACCGGTAGGGGGCCCGCGACCCCAGCATTTT. As protein: CASRPVGGPRPQHF.

As regards this clonotype: The germline gene is not matched at one end of the junction; a read error may be the cause. The chain has TRBV29-1 and TRBJ2-3; the D gene is possibly TRBD2 (7 bases). Germline V lookup: CDR1 SQVTM, CDR2 ANQGSEA. The CDR3 loop spans 13 amino acids. The CDR3 protein is CRVEWGGRDTQYF. In nucleotides, the CDR3 is TGCAGGGTTGAATGGGGGGGGCGAGATACACAGTATTTT.

This clonotype was observed many times. The rearrangement uses TRBV20-1 and TRBJ2-1, with D unclear. Germline V gene sequence: CDR1 DFQATT, CDR2 SNEGSKA (reference sequence). There are 13 residues in the CDR3. The V end lost 3 bases, the J end lost 6 bases, and 12 bases lay between the germline ends. The CDR3 is CSASKVRTNEQFF. DNA for the CDR3: TGCAGTGCTAGTAAAGTAAGAACCAATGAGCAGTTCTTC.

This clonotype has a count of ten or more. V and J are TRBV6-1 and TRBJ2-7, with 9 bases matching TRBD1. Germline CDR1 and CDR2: MNHNS and SASEGT. CDR3 size: 16 residues. V lost 6 bases to trimming and J lost 6 bases; unmatched junction nucleotides: 15. CDR3 region: CASRRVWLRDRVEQYF. The CDR3 DNA reads TGTGCCAGCAGGCGGGTTTGGCTCCGGGACAGGGTCGAGCAGTACTTC.

The CDR3 region has the DNA TGCAGCACCGAGCCCGGGGCTGGGGTCTATGGCTACACCTTC. The encoded protein is CSTEPGAGVYGYTF. The chain couples TRBV29-1 to TRBJ1-2; weak D call: TRBD1 (5 bases). The ends were cut back, 8 bases at V and 4 bases at J, with 20 bases in the middle. The V gene's germline CDR1 is SQVTM and CDR2 ANQGSEA. The CDR3 has 14 residues.

In regard to this clonotype: The junction departs from the called germline gene at one end, perhaps through a read error. This rearrangement joins TRBV12-3 or TRBV12-4 to TRBJ1-6; weak D call: TRBD1 (6 bases). This CDR3 comprises 16 residues. The CDR3 nucleotides are TGTGCCAGCAGTTTGGAGACCACCAGGGGTAGTTCACCCATCCACTTT. As protein: CASSLETTRGSSPIHF.

A word on this clonotype: The junction shows a germline mismatch at one end, possibly a read error. The V and J genes are TRBV4-2 and TRBJ2-2; D possibly matches TRBD1 or TRBD2 (5 bases each). Germline lookup yields CDR1 LGHNA and CDR2 YNFKEQ. This CDR3 has 15 residues. The CDR3 bases are TGTGCTAGCAGCCAAGATGGGGGTAGGACCGGGGAGTTGTTTTTT. This sequence encodes CASSQDGGRTGELFF.

For this clonotype: This is likely a read error, given that the CDR3 carries no conserved phenylalanine or tryptophan at its end. It is unclear where the CDR3 begins or ends on the DNA, so no DNA is shown, and the CDR3 is as TCRdb lists it. The rearrangement uses TRBV5-6 and TRBJ1-1; the table assigns TRBD1, which was not confirmed against the DNA. Germline V lookup: CDR1 SGHDT, CDR2 YYEEEE. The CDR3 spans 16 residues, counting both ends. The CDR3 spells CASSLASRTANTEGFC.

Of note for this clonotype: One end of the junction is discordant with germline, which a read error may explain. The V gene is TRBV11-2, the J gene TRBJ2-4; D not certain. This CDR3 region has 15 residues. Germline lookup yields CDR1 SGHAT and CDR2 FQNNGV. Written as DNA, the CDR3 is TGTGCCAGTAGCTTGGGCCACTCCGCCAAAAACATTCAGTACTTC. Its translation is CASSLGHSAKNIQYF. Supplemented by reference TRBV11-2 and TRBJ2-4, the full variable domain reads EAGVAQSPRYKIIEKRQSVAFWCNPISGHATLYWYQQILGQGPKLLIQFQNNGVVDDSQLPKDRFSAERLKGVDSTLKIQPAKLEDSAVYLCASSLGHSAKNIQYFGAGTRLSVL.

On this clonotype: The junction departs from the called germline gene at one end, perhaps through a read error. J is TRBJ1-1 and V is TRBV5-6; no clear D. There are 16 residues in the CDR3. Germline V gene lookup returns CDR1 SGHDT and CDR2 YYEEEE. The CDR3 DNA is TGTGCCATCAGCTTGGCCTCCGGGATAGCGAACACTGAAGTTTTCTTT. Residues: CAISLASGIANTEVFF.

This CDR3 is CASSHWLSYEQYF. DNA for the CDR3: TGTGCCAGCAGCCATTGGCTATCCTACGAGCAGTACTTC. The chain combines TRBV28 with TRBJ2-7; unclear D gene. The CDR3 is made up of 13 amino acids. Germline CDR1 MDHEN, CDR2 SYDVKM. V shed 6 bases and J shed 1 base, with 10 bases lying between them.

This clonotype was recorded at least ten times. V gene TRBV6-2 or TRBV6-3 combines with J gene TRBJ1-1; D not resolved. The germline V gene has CDR1 MNHEY and CDR2 SVGEGT. V lost 7 bases and J 0 bases, leaving 24 bases between the germline ends. The CDR3 runs 18 residues. CDR3 residues: CASNTQIRVVSMNTEAFF. CDR3 nucleotides: TGTGCCAGCAACACACAGATAAGGGTCGTTTCGATGAACACTGAAGCTTTCTTT.

In regard to this clonotype: A read error may produce the germline difference seen at one junction end. The V and J genes are TRBV11-3 and TRBJ2-7; 7 bases fit TRBD2. Germline CDR1 and CDR2: SGHNT and YENEEA. This CDR3 region has 14 residues. CDR3 region: CASSPYSRAGEKYF. The CDR3 coding sequence is TGTGCGAGCAGCCCTTACTCACGCGCGGGGGAGAAGTACTTC. The complete variable domain, with remaining parts taken from reference TRBV11-3 and TRBJ2-7, reads EAGVVQSPRYKIIEKKQPVAFWCNPISGHNTLYWYLQNLGQGPELLIRYENEEAVDDSQLPKDRFSAERLKGVDSTLKIQPAELGDSAVYLCASSPYSRAGEKYFGPGTRLTVT.

A word on this clonotype: One end of the junction fails to match germline, which may point to a read error. The genes are TRBV7-9 and TRBJ2-1; possibly TRBD2 for D (6 bases). From germline, CDR1 is SEHNR and CDR2 FQNEAQ (reference sequence). This CDR3 comprises 15 residues. In nucleotides, the CDR3 is TGTGCCAGCAGCTTAGGCCCGGGAGCCTGTAATGAGCAGTTCTTT. It yields the protein CASSLGPGACNEQFF. Full variable domain (rest looked up from reference TRBV7-9 and TRBJ2-1): DTGVSQNPRHKITKRGQNVTFRCDPISEHNRLYWYRQTLGQGPEFLTYFQNEAQLEKSRLLSDRFSAERPKGSFSTLEIQRTEQGDSAMYLCASSLGPGACNEQFFGPGTRLTVL.

On this clonotype itself: A read error may account for a junction end that differs from germline. The chain uses TRBV6-1 and TRBJ1-1; D may be TRBD1 (6 bases). Germline V gene data show CDR1 as MNHNS and CDR2 as SASEGT. This CDR3 spans 14 amino acids. CDR3 sequence (DNA): TGTGTCAGCAGGTCGGGACATCTAAACACTGATGCTTTCTTT. Protein sequence: CVSRSGHLNTDAFF.

The V gene is TRBV6-5, the J gene TRBJ1-4, with D unresolved. V was shortened by 9 bases and J by 0 bases, with 17 bases between the two germline ends. The CDR3 loop spans 16 amino acids. Germline lookup yields CDR1 MNHEY and CDR2 SVGAGI. The DNA of the CDR3 is TGTGCCAGGAACACCAAGAATTCAACAACTAATGAAAAACTGTTTTTT. Translating gives CARNTKNSTTNEKLFF.

This clonotype rates as medium-sized. CDR3 region: CASSYSSISGALNEQFF. The CDR3 DNA sequence: TGTGCCAGCAGTTACTCGTCGATTAGCGGGGCCCTTAATGAGCAGTTCTTC. This sequence joins TRBV6-2 or TRBV6-3 and TRBJ2-1; TRBD2 aligns across 8 bases. With 0 bases clipped from V and 7 bases from J, the junction kept 11 bases outside the gene matches. CDR1 and CDR2 from the germline V gene are MNHEY and SVGEGT. This CDR3 is built from 17 residues.

The CDR3 loop is CASSVILGGASGELFF. CDR3 in DNA: TGTGCCAGCAGTGTAATTTTAGGGGGGGCGTCCGGGGAGCTGTTTTTT. The chain is built from TRBV6-1 and TRBJ2-2; D possibly corresponds to TRBD2 (7 bases). V was clipped by 4 bases and J by 6 bases, with 18 bases between them. Per the germline V gene, CDR1 is MNHNS and CDR2 is SASEGT. The CDR3 length is 16 residues.

For this clonotype: This sequence may be a read error, since a much larger clone differs from it by one base. V usage is TRBV24-1 and J usage is TRBJ2-5; tentative D call: TRBD2 (5 bases). Germline CDR1 and CDR2: KGHDR and SFDVKD. Trimming removed 5 bases from V and 1 base from J, with 13 bases in between. This CDR3 has 15 residues. In nucleotides, the CDR3 is TGTGCCACCAGTGGTTCGGGGATAGCCCAAGAGACCCAGTACTTC. It translates to CATSGSGIAQETQYF.

Turning to this clonotype: This likely comes from a read error, as the CDR3 has no conserved phenylalanine or tryptophan at its end. J is TRBJ2-1 and V is TRBV6-6; 9 positions match TRBD2. V was pared by 5 bases and J by 7 bases, with 12 bases of the junction left unmatched. The CDR3 sequence is 16 residues long. CDR1 and CDR2 from the germline V gene are MNHNY and SVGAGI (reference sequence). Written as DNA, the CDR3 is TGTGCCAGCAGTGCCTCAAGCGGGAGGTTCTATAATGAGCAGTTCTTA. It is translated as CASSASSGRFYNEQFL.

In this sample, this clonotype turned up once. The germline gene is not matched at one end of the junction; a read error may be the cause. The chain joins TRBV6-2 or TRBV6-3 to TRBJ2-7; 7 bases align to TRBD2. Germline V gene lookup returns CDR1 MNHEY and CDR2 SVGEGT. The CDR3 has 13 amino acids. CDR3 bases: TGTGTCAGCAACGGCGGGGGTTCATACGAGCAATACTTC. Amino acid sequence: CVSNGGGSYEQYF.

There are a few counts of this clonotype. This sequence may be a read error, since a much larger clone differs from it by one base. The chain links TRBV10-3 to TRBJ2-3; D call uncertain. V lost 6 bases and J lost 4, with 8 bases in between. The germline gives CDR1 ENHRY, CDR2 SYGVKD. The CDR3 totals 12 residues. For the CDR3, the DNA is TGTGCCATCAGAGTTACCTCAGATACGCAGTATTTT. It is translated as CAIRVTSDTQYF.

This CDR3 is CASSYSKFTDAFF. CDR3 in DNA: TGTGCCAGCAGTTACTCGAAATTCACTGATGCGTTCTTT. The J gene is TRBJ1-1, the V gene TRBV6-5; D unresolved. Germline V CDR1 and CDR2: MNHEY, SVGAGI. The CDR3 has 13 residues. Trimming cost V 0 bases and J 14 bases, with 16 bases left between them.